This TCR beta chain is drawn from a study of beta chain features in type 1 diabetes. All of the isolated RNA was reverse transcribed, so expressed TCRB transcripts were sequenced. TCRdb's copy holds only in-frame clones and misses some; the assay was immunoSEQ multiplex PCR. The sample includes hundreds of thousands of clones, 68% of them seen just once. The J segment lost 4 bases and the V segment lost 0 bases, leaving 2 bases of the junction unmatched. Germline CDR1 reads SEHNR; CDR2 reads FQNEAQ (reference sequence). The CDR3 has 16 residues. As for this clone: Its specificity is not known.

Whole-study results and caveats: Across all four CD4+ subsets, people with type 1 diabetes showed modestly shorter TCRB CDR3s.

The chain links TRBV7-9 to TRBJ2-1; 11 bases align to TRBD2. The TCR sequence derives from a man younger than 45 in good health. The sequencing input was naive CD4+ T cells from blood. The CDR3 protein is CASSLATSGKYNEQFF. The CDR3 DNA reads TGTGCCAGCAGCTTAGCGACTAGCGGGAAATACAATGAGCAGTTCTTC. Based on the CDR3 plus reference TRBV7-9 and TRBJ2-1, the full variable domain is DTGVSQNPRHKITKRGQNVTFRCDPISEHNRLYWYRQTLGQGPEFLTYFQNEAQLEKSRLLSDRFSAERPKGSFSTLEIQRTEQGDSAMYLCASSLATSGKYNEQFFGPGTRLTVL.